This T cell receptor (beta chain) emerged from a study of T cells in Graves' hyperthyroidism and ophthalmopathy. Patients showing uncontrolled infection, other autoimmune disease, pregnancy or lactation were ineligible. Study observations and caveats: Most thyroid clonotypes expanded above 0.001 appeared in blood too.

This clonotype was found a few times. Its cognate antigen is unknown. Researchers amplified the TCR beta CDR3 regions from RNA transcripts. Researchers ran a first-round RT-PCR on the TCR CDR3 using the HTBI primer set. MiXCR was run by TCRdb on the multiplex PCR reads, yielding one entry per CDR3 protein. The repertoire includes hundreds of thousands of distinct CDR3 sequences, less than 15% of them detected once, and around a tenth sits in the top ten. The source is a woman between 18 and 29 years old with Graves' hyperthyroidism. What was sequenced was blood.

The CDR3 here is CASSIEGARPQHF. The CDR3 DNA reads TGTGCCAGTAGTATAGAGGGGGCCCGGCCCCAGCATTTT. The chain couples TRBV19 to TRBJ1-5, with D tentatively TRBD1 (6 bases). Germline V gene sequence: CDR1 LNHDA, CDR2 SQIVND (reference sequence). V lost 0 bases and J 9 bases, leaving 9 bases between the germline ends. This CDR3 contains 13 residues.